The sequence of this T cell receptor (beta chain) was determined in a study of OX40 agonist ivuxolimab in advanced cancers. As for the study in general: Previous treatment with anti-PD-1, anti-PD-L1 or anti-CTLA-4 therapy was allowed; 30% to 50% had received some.

Method: immunoSEQ multiplex PCR; TCRdb's copy keeps in-frame clones and lacks some. The sample holds 45,000 to 60,000 clones, just under 90% seen once. The CDR3 is 12 amino acids. From germline, CDR1 is MNHNY and CDR2 SVGAGI (reference sequence). Trimming pared 1 base from V and 4 bases from J, leaving 3 bases between. Sequencing was performed on CD4+ or CD8+ T cells sorted from blood, taken in a trial of the OX40 agonist ivuxolimab. The chain employs TRBV6-6 and TRBJ2-3; D unresolved. The receptor was derived from an adult with an advanced solid tumor such as melanoma, head and neck, liver or kidney cancer. The CDR3 DNA reads as TGTGCCAGCAGTTACTTCTCAGATACGCAGTATTTT. Translation: CASSYFSDTQYF.